These T cell receptor beta chains were read from a single sample in a study of regulatory T cells in long-lasting Graves disease. TCRdb ran MiXCR on the multiplex PCR reads and lists one entry per CDR3 protein. The sample has 500,000 or so distinct CDR3 sequences; about 16% are singletons. This sample was also put to use in a study of T cells in Graves' hyperthyroidism and ophthalmopathy.

Sequenced material: peripheral blood mononuclear cells (PBMCs), taken at new diagnosis, from a patient treated with antithyroid drugs. The receptors here all came from a woman between 40 and 65 years old with Graves disease. The CDR3 runs from the conserved cysteine through the conserved F or W. The D gene is left open where the match is weak. The size of a clone is reported for some rows only, either as once, few or many, or as a class for expanded clones.

abundance	len	v_gene	j_gene	d_gene	CDR3nt	CDR3aa
many	16	TRBV12-3/TRBV12-4	TRBJ2-1	.	TGTGCCAGCATCCACCTGGGGCGTGGGGGTTACAATGAGCAGTTCTTC	CASIHLGRGGYNEQFF
few	16	TRBV13	TRBJ2-5	TRBD2	TGTGCCAGCAGCCCGAGGACTAGCGGGGGGAAAGAGACCCAGTACTTC	CASSPRTSGGKETQYF
many	11	TRBV18	TRBJ2-1	.	TGTGCCAGCTCACCCCAGACTGAGCAGTTCTTC	CASSPQTEQFF
many	16	TRBV15	TRBJ2-5	.	TGTGCCACCAGCAGAATACGGGGCCTCCGGGAGGAGACCCAGTACTTC	CATSRIRGLREETQYF
few	14	TRBV28	TRBJ1-2	.	TGTGCCAGCAGTTTATTGGGGGGAGGCTATGGCTACACCTTC	CASSLLGGGYGYTF
.	16	TRBV19	TRBJ2-1	.	TGTGCCAGTAGTCACGCGAGGTTCTTAGTTCCGAATGAGCAGTTCTTC	CASSHARFLVPNEQFF
many	14	TRBV5-1	TRBJ1-5	TRBD1	TGCGCCAGCAGCCAGACAGGGAGGGATCAGCCCCAGCATTTT	CASSQTGRDQPQHF
few	15	TRBV28	TRBJ1-6	.	TGTGCCAGCAGTGGGGGCTCGCTCTATAATTCACCCCTCCACTTT	CASSGGSLYNSPLHF
.	15	TRBV5-1	TRBJ1-5	.	TGCGCCAGCAGCTTGGGAGGGGCCGACAATCAGCCCCAGCATTTT	CASSLGGADNQPQHF
many	16	TRBV4-1	TRBJ1-6	TRBD1	TGCGCCAGCAGCCGCTCTGAGGGGGCCCGGAATTCACCCCTCCACTTT	CASSRSEGARNSPLHF
few	14	TRBV30	TRBJ2-5	.	TGTGCCTGGACGCTGGGGGCAGCCCAAGAGACCCAGTACTTC	CAWTLGAAQETQYF
few	11	TRBV20-1	TRBJ1-5	.	TGCAGTGCTGGTGACGGGCAGCCCCAGCATTTT	CSAGDGQPQHF
many	16	TRBV2	TRBJ1-1	.	TGTGCCAGCAGTGAAGAGGCAGCCACTTCGAACACTGAAGCTTTCTTT	CASSEEAATSNTEAFF
.	16	TRBV6-2/TRBV6-3	TRBJ2-2	.	TGTGCCAGCAGCCCATTATGGGGGTCGAACACCGGGGAGCTGTTTTTT	CASSPLWGSNTGELFF
many	16	TRBV28	TRBJ1-1	.	TGTGCCAGCAGTACCCAGGTTGGAGCATCCACGGGTGAAGCTTTCTTT	CASSTQVGASTGEAFF
many	14	TRBV3-1	TRBJ2-7	TRBD1	TGTGCCAGCAGTGACAGACAGGGTGGAAACGAGCAGTACTTC	CASSDRQGGNEQYF
many	13	TRBV3-1	TRBJ2-4	.	TGTGCCAGCAGCCAAGGTGGGACAAACATTCAGTACTTC	CASSQGGTNIQYF
few	14	TRBV20-1	TRBJ1-2	.	TGCAGTGCTAGGGGCGGTTCGGGTATTAACGGCTACACCTTC	CSARGGSGINGYTF
.	15	TRBV2	TRBJ2-5	TRBD2	TGTGCCAGCAGCTCCCCTAGCGGGGGACAAGAGACCCAGTACTTC	CASSSPSGGQETQYF
.	15	TRBV3-1	TRBJ1-2	.	TGTGCCAGCAGCCCAGATGGGGGGGGGTCCTATGGCTACACCTTC	CASSPDGGGSYGYTF
.	15	TRBV6-1	TRBJ2-5	.	TGTGCCAGCAGTCCCCCAGCAGGCCTCAGGGAGACCCAGTACTTC	CASSPPAGLRETQYF
.	13	TRBV7-2	TRBJ2-5	.	TGTGCCAGCAGCCTATTCGCGAGAGAGACCCAGTACTTC	CASSLFARETQYF
.	15	TRBV5-5	TRBJ2-2	TRBD2	TGTGCCAGCAGCCCGGGACTAAGCGGGACCGGGGAGCTGTTTTTT	CASSPGLSGTGELFF
many	14	TRBV28	TRBJ1-2	.	TGTGCCAGCAGTTTCTACAGGGTTGGCTATGGCTACACCTTC	CASSFYRVGYGYTF
.	15	TRBV11-2	TRBJ2-7	TRBD2	TGTGCCAGCAGCCCAATAGCGGGGGGGCCAGGCGAGCAGTACTTC	CASSPIAGGPGEQYF
.	12	TRBV12-5	TRBJ2-7	.	TGTGCTAGTGGTTTGGGGGACTACGAGCAGTACTTC	CASGLGDYEQYF
many	14	TRBV5-1	TRBJ1-1	TRBD1	TGTGCCAGCAGCTCACAGGGGGCGGACACTGAAGCTTTCTTT	CASSSQGADTEAFF
few	18	TRBV3-1	TRBJ2-2	.	TGTGCCAGCAGCCAAGATTCTACCGACTTCACGAACACCGGGGAGCTGTTTTTT	CASSQDSTDFTNTGELFF
.	13	TRBV6-1	TRBJ2-7	.	TGTGCCAGCAAAGGGGGGGAGGGGTACGAGCAGTACTTC	CASKGGEGYEQYF
.	14	TRBV19	TRBJ1-5	TRBD1	TGTGCCAGTAGTACACAGGGGAGCAATCAGCCCCAGCATTTT	CASSTQGSNQPQHF
many	15	TRBV27	TRBJ1-1	TRBD1	TGTGCCAGCAGTCGACAGGGGGTTCTTAACACTGAAGCTTTCTTT	CASSRQGVLNTEAFF
.	19	TRBV11-2	TRBJ2-6	.	TGTGCCAGCAGCTTAAGTCCCGGGACACGGATCTCTGGGGCCAGCGTCCTGACTTTC	CASSLSPGTRISGASVLTF
.	13	TRBV20-1	TRBJ2-2	TRBD2	TGCAGTGCCTCAGGGACTAGGACCGGGGAGCTGTTTTTT	CSASGTRTGELFF
.	16	TRBV19	TRBJ2-1	TRBD1	TGTGCCAGTCAAGGACTGGGACAGCCGTCCTACAATGAGCAGTTCTTC	CASQGLGQPSYNEQFF
.	16	TRBV5-1	TRBJ2-5	TRBD2	TGCGCCAGCAGCTTAATCCTAGCGGGGGGGCCAGAGACCCAGTACTTC	CASSLILAGGPETQYF
many	13	TRBV6-5	TRBJ2-1	.	TGTGCCAGCAGTTCGGGGTTCCACAATGAGCAGTTCTTC	CASSSGFHNEQFF
.	15	TRBV12-3/TRBV12-4	TRBJ2-1	TRBD1	TGTGCCAGCAGTTTGGAGACAGGGCCCTACAATGAGCAGTTCTTC	CASSLETGPYNEQFF
many	19	TRBV11-2	TRBJ2-3	.	TGTGCCAGCAGCCCCCGTTCCTCGACTCAAACCACCCTCACAGATACGCAGTATTTT	CASSPRSSTQTTLTDTQYF
.	12	TRBV20-1	TRBJ1-5	TRBD1	TGCAGTGCTGGGGACAGGGGTCAGCCCCAGCATTTT	CSAGDRGQPQHF
many	16	TRBV28	TRBJ2-5	TRBD1	TGTGCCAGCAGTTTTCGGCCAGGGGGCCCGTTGAAGACCCAGTACTTC	CASSFRPGGPLKTQYF
few	15	TRBV20-1	TRBJ2-1	.	TGCAGTGCTAGAAAGGGGGAGACTAGCAGGGCTGAGCAGTTCTTC	CSARKGETSRAEQFF
.	13	TRBV29-1	TRBJ1-5	.	TGCAGCGTGGGTGGGACTTTCACAGATACGCAGCATTTT	CSVGGTFTDTQHF